The clone carrying this T cell receptor beta chain turned up a few times. This record comes from a study of early T cells in non-severe SARS-CoV-2 infection. Germline CDR1 ENHRY, CDR2 SYGVKD. CDR3 size: 15 residues. V lost 3 bases and J lost 2, with 14 bases in between. TCRdb independently ran MiXCR on the 5' RACE reads; one entry per CDR3 protein. The sample holds tens of thousands of distinct CDR3 sequences, roughly a tenth seen once. The sequenced sample consisted of whole blood. The sequence was collected from an adult who was a healthcare worker with PCR-confirmed SARS-CoV-2 infection or an uninfected control (not recorded which). V gene TRBV10-3 combines with J gene TRBJ2-7, with a possible D match to TRBD2 (5 bases). CDR3 residues: CAISDARGQTYEQYF. The DNA for the CDR3 is TGTGCCATCAGTGACGCCCGAGGGCAAACCTACGAGCAGTACTTC.